Shown below are 27 T cell receptor beta chains from a single sample sequenced in a study of T cell repertoires in ileal Crohn's disease. Profiling relied on immunoSEQ multiplex PCR, and the TCRdb table lists in-frame clones only, not all of them. The sample holds approximately 10,000 clones, 60% to 85% seen once. Described time point: neoterminal ileum biopsy at postoperative endoscopy, about 6 months after surgery. Material: ileal tissue. The receptor set was obtained from an adult with Crohn's disease.

This chain uses TRBV6-6 with TRBJ1-2; 7 bases map to TRBD1. The ends lost 2 bases at V and 9 bases at J; junction bases unmatched: 12. Germline-derived CDR1 and CDR2 are MNHNY and SVGAGI (reference sequence). The CDR3 is 15 amino acids. The CDR3 bases are TGTGCCAGCAGTTACGCGGACAGGCGACTATCGAGCTACACCTTC. Its protein product is CASSYADRRLSSYTF.

This rearrangement joins TRBV10-3 to TRBJ2-1; 9 bases are a match to TRBD1. With V trimmed by 2 bases and J by 1 base, 3 bases remained unmatched. This CDR3 spans 16 amino acids. The germline CDR1 and CDR2 sequences are ENHRY and SYGVKD. The CDR3 loop reads CAISETDRGSYNEQFF. CDR3 DNA sequence: TGTGCCATCAGTGAGACGGACAGGGGATCCTACAATGAGCAGTTCTTC.

The chain employs TRBV28 and TRBJ1-5, with 7 bases that match TRBD1. The length of the CDR3 is 16 residues. V dropped 2 bases and J dropped 3; count of bases not matched to a gene: 7. Germline V lookup: CDR1 MDHEN, CDR2 SYDVKM. CDR3 DNA: TGTGCCAGCAGTTTACCCCTGACAGGGCCCAATCAGCCCCAGCATTTT. It translates to CASSLPLTGPNQPQHF.

This clone came up once. The chain uses TRBV2 and TRBJ2-7, with D possibly matching TRBD2 (6 bases). Trimming cost V 7 bases and J 3 bases, with 13 bases left between them. The germline CDR1 and CDR2 sequences are SNHLY and FYNNEI. This CDR3 is 13 amino acids long. CDR3 sequence reads: CASNGGPDYEQYF. CDR3 nucleotides: TGTGCCAGCAACGGGGGTCCCGACTACGAGCAGTACTTC.

This chain links TRBV5-1 with TRBJ1-2; the D is unclear. The germline V and J ends were trimmed by 0 bases and 4 bases, with 7 bases remaining between them. The V gene's germline CDR1 is SGHRS and CDR2 YFSETQ. The CDR3 contains 13 residues. The CDR3 region is CASSLDPGYGYTF. The CDR3 DNA reads TGCGCCAGCAGCTTGGATCCGGGCTATGGCTACACCTTC.

The rearrangement joins TRBV5-6 to TRBJ2-3; 9 positions match TRBD2. CDR3 length: 16 residues. J was trimmed by 1 base and V by 1 base; bases with no gene match: 4. Germline V gene data show CDR1 as SGHDT and CDR2 as YYEEEE. CDR3: CASSLKLAGGTDTQYF. CDR3 bases: TGTGCCAGCAGCTTGAAGTTAGCGGGAGGCACAGATACGCAGTATTTT.

The V and J genes are TRBV6-1 and TRBJ1-5; D unresolved. The V end was cut by 4 bases, the J end by 5 bases, with 9 bases between. In germline, CDR1 is MNHNS, CDR2 SASEGT. The CDR3 runs to 13 residues. The CDR3 sequence: CASSVSQDQPQHF. CDR3 bases: TGTGCCAGCAGTGTAAGTCAGGATCAGCCCCAGCATTTT.

V usage is TRBV18 and J usage is TRBJ1-2; D gene unclear. Germline assignment: CDR1 KGHSH and CDR2 LQKENI. The CDR3 loop spans 15 amino acids. Trimming stripped 2 bases from V and 4 bases from J, with 14 bases between. CDR3 amino acids: CASSPGGKGIYGYTF. The CDR3 DNA follows: TGTGCCAGCTCACCAGGAGGCAAGGGTATCTATGGCTACACCTTC.

This chain uses TRBV28 with TRBJ2-5, with TRBD1 identical over 9 bases. The J call could be wrong; TRBJ2-7 is a better fit for the DNA end. From germline, CDR1 is MDHEN and CDR2 SYDVKM. CDR3 length: 16 amino acids. The CDR3 bases are TGTGCCAGCAGTCCCTCAGGACAGGGGTCTTCCTACGAGCAGTACTTC. It translates to CASSPSGQGSSYEQYF.

This clone was detected only a few times. This sequence joins TRBV6-1 and TRBJ2-2; no firm D call. This CDR3 region has 15 residues. From germline, CDR1 is MNHNS and CDR2 SASEGT. Trimming cost V 0 bases and J 5 bases, with 10 bases left between them. Here the CDR3 reads CASSEALASTGELFF. In nucleotides, the CDR3 is TGTGCCAGCAGTGAAGCGCTGGCCTCTACCGGGGAGCTGTTTTTT.

The chain is built from TRBV18 and TRBJ2-1; 7 bases are a match to TRBD2. With V trimmed by 6 bases and J by 8 bases, 7 bases remained unmatched. Looked up from germline, CDR1 is KGHSH and CDR2 is LQKENI. This CDR3 contains 13 residues. The CDR3 DNA is TGTGCCAGCTCCCTGGGGGGGACGGATGAGCAGTTCTTC. Amino acid sequence: CASSLGGTDEQFF.

In DNA, the CDR3 is TGTGCCAGCGGGAGGACGAAAGCTTTCTTT. It specifies CASGRTKAFF. V and J are TRBV6-5 and TRBJ1-1; unclear D gene. Germline V gene data show CDR1 as MNHEY and CDR2 as SVGAGI. The V end was cut by 8 bases, the J end by 9 bases, with 10 bases between. CDR3 size: 10 residues.

The count of this clone is one. The chain couples TRBV30 to TRBJ1-1; D might be TRBD1 (6 bases). Germline V gene sequence: CDR1 GTSNPN, CDR2 SVGIG (reference sequence). This CDR3 has 11 amino acids. Trimming left V 3 bases short and J 7 bases short, with 9 bases between. CDR3: CAWRGQSEAFF. The DNA for the CDR3 is TGTGCCTGGAGGGGACAAAGTGAAGCTTTCTTT.

The rearrangement uses TRBV9 and TRBJ1-5, with TRBD1 as a possible D gene (6 bases). Between the trimmed V and J ends, which lost 0 bases and 2 bases, there was a span of 9 bases. Germline V gives CDR1 SGDLS, CDR2 YYNGEE. The length of the CDR3 is 15 residues. CDR3 protein: CASSVGPGGNQPQHF. Written as DNA, the CDR3 is TGTGCCAGCAGCGTAGGACCAGGGGGCAATCAGCCCCAGCATTTT.

The rearrangement links TRBV28 to TRBJ2-1; the D gene is possibly TRBD1 (6 bases). Germline values: CDR1 MDHEN, CDR2 SYDVKM. V lost 0 bases to trimming and J lost 3 bases, with 9 bases between them. This CDR3 region has 15 residues. CDR3 nucleotide sequence: TGTGCCAGCAGTTTATGGGGGGCCGTCTACAATGAGCAGTTCTTC. Translating it yields CASSLWGAVYNEQFF.

The chain combines TRBV5-1 with TRBJ1-4, with D possibly TRBD1 on 5 matching bases. The germline V gene has CDR1 SGHRS and CDR2 YFSETQ. V lost 3 bases, J lost 5 bases, and 17 bases lay in between. The CDR3 totals 16 residues. The chain's CDR3 is CASSSGDSTRNEKLFF. Written as DNA, the CDR3 is TGCGCCAGCAGCTCCGGAGACAGTACAAGAAATGAAAAACTGTTTTTT.

This rearrangement joins TRBV5-1 to TRBJ2-3; 8 bases are a match to TRBD1. The CDR3 spans 14 residues. From germline, CDR1 is SGHRS and CDR2 YFSETQ. The V segment lost 5 bases and the J segment 3 bases; nucleotides outside the gene matches: 5. The CDR3 DNA reads TGCGCCAGCAGACAGGGGGTTTCGACAGATACGCAGTATTTT. This codes for CASRQGVSTDTQYF.

The table lists this clone with a count of one. The chain links TRBV28 to TRBJ2-7; 9 bases are shared with TRBD1. Per germline, CDR1 MDHEN and CDR2 SYDVKM. The CDR3 sequence is 15 residues long. V gave up 5 bases and J gave up 0 bases; unmatched junction bases: 5. The chain's CDR3 is CASSVGTGFSYEQYF. The CDR3 DNA follows: TGTGCCAGCAGTGTCGGGACAGGGTTCTCCTACGAGCAGTACTTC.

CDR3 sequence: CASSQAPRVPGELFF. The DNA for the CDR3 is TGCGCCAGCAGCCAAGCCCCACGGGTTCCCGGGGAGCTGTTTTTT. The chain uses TRBV4-1 and TRBJ2-2; D unresolved. Germline CDR1 reads MGHRA; CDR2 reads YSYEKL. The V gene lost 1 base and the J gene lost 6 bases, with 12 bases spanning the gap. This CDR3 is built from 15 residues.

The chain carries TRBV7-6 and TRBJ1-4; 10 positions agree with TRBD1. V dropped 1 base and J dropped 7; count of bases not matched to a gene: 3. The length of the CDR3 is 15 residues. Germline-derived CDR1 and CDR2 are SGHVS and FNYEAQ. The CDR3 reads CASSLGTGGSEKLFF. CDR3 nucleotide sequence: TGTGCCAGCAGCTTAGGGACAGGGGGTAGTGAAAAACTGTTTTTT. Full variable domain (missing parts from reference TRBV7-6 and TRBJ1-4): GAGVSQSPRYKVTKRGQDVALRCDPISGHVSLYWYRQALGQGPEFLTYFNYEAQQDKSGLPNDRFSAERPEGSISTLTIQRTEQRDSAMYRCASSLGTGGSEKLFFGSGTQLSVL.

The V call is TRBV5-5, the J call TRBJ2-1, with 8 bases lining up with TRBD2. The CDR3 has 16 residues. Germline V lookup: CDR1 SGHKS, CDR2 YYEKEE (reference sequence). With V trimmed by 0 bases and J by 5 bases, 7 bases remained unmatched. CDR3 bases: TGTGCCAGCAGCTTGGGGCTCGGGGGGGCTAACAATGAGCAGTTCTTC. This encodes CASSLGLGGANNEQFF.

V is TRBV6-1 and J is TRBJ1-5, with TRBD1 identical over 7 bases. The CDR3 runs to 13 residues. Germline V gene data show CDR1 as MNHNS and CDR2 as SASEGT. V was clipped by 4 bases and J by 7 bases; unmatched bases: 4. The CDR3 region has the DNA TGTGCCAGCAGTGGACAGGGCGGACAGCCCCAGCATTTT. It encodes CASSGQGGQPQHF.

The CDR3 region is CASSFPGLEVGYTF. The CDR3 DNA reads TGTGCCAGCAGCTTTCCGGGGTTGGAGGTTGGCTACACCTTC. This chain connects TRBV7-9 to TRBJ1-2; D is ambiguous. The CDR3 is 14 amino acids. Trimming pared 3 bases from V and 7 bases from J, leaving 15 bases between. In germline, CDR1 is SEHNR, CDR2 FQNEAQ (reference sequence).

The rearrangement links TRBV5-1 to TRBJ2-2; 8 bases fit TRBD1. V was pared by 4 bases and J by 4 bases, with 9 bases of the junction left unmatched. The CDR3 runs 16 residues. Per germline, CDR1 SGHRS and CDR2 YFSETQ. DNA for the CDR3: TGCGCCAGCAGCCCGCCGACAGGGGCCGGCACCGGGGAGCTGTTTTTT. The encoded protein is CASSPPTGAGTGELFF. The full variable domain, rest sourced from reference TRBV5-1 and TRBJ2-2, is KAGVTQTPRYLIKTRGQQVTLSCSPISGHRSVSWYQQTPGQGLQFLFEYFSETQRNKGNFPGRFSGRQFSNSRSEMNVSTLELGDSALYLCASSPPTGAGTGELFFGEGSRLTVL.

V gene TRBV6-1 combines with J gene TRBJ1-2; TRBD1 might be the D (5 bases). The CDR3 runs to 14 residues. The germline CDR1 and CDR2 sequences are MNHNS and SASEGT. Trimming removed 6 bases from V and 7 bases from J, with 18 bases in between. The CDR3 nucleotides read TGTGCCAGCAGGGCTATGGACATGATCGGTGGCTACACCTTC. Translated, it gives CASRAMDMIGGYTF.

Only a few counts were recorded for this clone. V is TRBV27 and J is TRBJ1-2, with 7 bases aligning to TRBD1. J was trimmed by 4 bases and V by 0 bases; bases with no gene match: 5. From germline, CDR1 is MNHEY and CDR2 SMNVEV (reference sequence). This CDR3 spans 15 amino acids. CDR3 DNA: TGTGCCAGCAGTTTATCGAAGGGGGCTACCTATGGCTACACCTTC. Its translation is CASSLSKGATYGYTF.

V is TRBV30 and J is TRBJ1-1; 9 bases fit TRBD1. V was clipped by 2 bases and J by 4 bases; unmatched bases: 5. The CDR3 totals 14 residues. CDR1 GTSNPN and CDR2 SVGIG come from the germline V gene (reference sequence). This chain's CDR3 is CAWSTTGGGTEAFF. Here the CDR3 DNA reads TGTGCCTGGAGTACCACAGGGGGCGGCACTGAAGCTTTCTTT. The full variable domain, its missing parts supplied by reference TRBV30 and TRBJ1-1, is SQTIHQWPATLVQPVGSPLSLECTVEGTSNPNLYWYRQAAGRGLQLLFYSVGIGQISSEVPQNLSASRPQDRQFILSSKKLLLSDSGFYLCAWSTTGGGTEAFFGQGTRLTVV.